This entry is about one T cell receptor (beta chain). In the authors' methods: Cell counts per sample came from amplifying reference gene primers. TCRdb keeps only in-frame clones here, not all; method: immunoSEQ multiplex PCR. The V and J calls and clone size were taken over from that table, and D and trimming were inferred from the DNA. The sample contains 100,000 to 150,000 clones, about 86% of which appear only once. This specimen comes from a study of blood T cell repertoires in COVID-19. Background on the study: The study drew acute and convalescent COVID-19 samples from the United States, Italy and Spain. T cells, B-cell-depleted T cells, or PBMCs provided the cDNA or gDNA that served as material.

The V and J ends lost 0 bases and 4 bases, in that order; junction bases with no gene match: 6. This CDR3 contains 16 residues. Germline V CDR1 and CDR2: LGHNA, YNFKEQ. The TCR originated in a woman between 45 and 65 years old with active or convalescent COVID-19. The rearrangement uses TRBV4-2 and TRBJ2-7; the match to TRBD2 covers 10 bases. The sample comprised peripheral blood. The CDR3 region has the DNA TGTGCCAGCAGCCAAGATCCCAGCGGGAGGGGGTACGAGCAGTACTTC. Encoded protein: CASSQDPSGRGYEQYF.